The 24 T cell receptor beta chains below were found in one sample sequenced in a study of blood T cell repertoires in COVID-19. Clones were sequenced by immunoSEQ multiplex PCR, and TCRdb holds only the in-frame ones, with some missing. The repertoire has about 410,000 clones, approximately 91% of them found once; the top ten carry roughly 1.4%. Sequencing was carried out using peripheral blood. These receptors all stem from a woman aged 35 to 49 with COVID-19, enrolled during active disease.

The gene calls are TRBV7-7 and TRBJ2-7; D may be TRBD1 (5 bases). From germline, CDR1 is SSHAT and CDR2 FNYEAQ (reference sequence). The length of the CDR3 is 14 residues. CDR3 bases: TGTGCTACCGCGCCAGAGACAGATTCCTACGAGCAGTACTTC. It yields the protein CATAPETDSYEQYF.

The V gene is TRBV7-9, the J gene TRBJ1-2; D uncertain. Germline CDR1 and CDR2: SEHNR and FQNEAQ (reference sequence). Trimming pared 2 bases from V and 5 bases from J, leaving 12 bases between. The CDR3 runs to 14 residues. CDR3 sequence: CASSLMSSGYGYTF. Here the CDR3 DNA reads TGTGCCAGCAGCTTAATGTCCTCGGGGTATGGCTACACCTTC.

The V call is TRBV2, the J call TRBJ2-3, with 7 bases that match TRBD1. The CDR3 extends over 16 amino acids. Germline assignment: CDR1 SNHLY and CDR2 FYNNEI. V gave up 1 base and J gave up 0 bases; unmatched junction bases: 4. CDR3 residues: CASSEGGQPSTDTQYF. The DNA of the CDR3 is TGTGCCAGCAGTGAAGGGGGACAGCCTAGCACAGATACGCAGTATTTT.

This rearrangement joins TRBV28 to TRBJ1-1; D ambiguous. V was clipped by 6 bases and J by 0 bases, with 14 bases between them. Germline-derived CDR1 and CDR2 are MDHEN and SYDVKM. The CDR3 is 15 residues long. The CDR3 nucleotides are TGTGCCAGCAGCCCCCCGACGGGAATGAACACTGAAGCTTTCTTT. Its protein product is CASSPPTGMNTEAFF. The full variable domain, completed using reference TRBV28 and TRBJ1-1, is DVKVTQSSRYLVKRTGEKVFLECVQDMDHENMFWYRQDPGLGLRLIYFSYDVKMKEKGDIPEGYSVSREKKERFSLILESASTNQTSMYLCASSPPTGMNTEAFFGQGTRLTVV.

The rearrangement uses TRBV2 and TRBJ2-7; 7 bases fit TRBD1. The CDR3 has 14 amino acids. Trimming cost V 5 bases and J 1 base; bases outside gene matches: 5. Germline CDR1 and CDR2: SNHLY and FYNNEI. This CDR3 reads CASSFDRESYEQYF. The CDR3 nucleotides are TGTGCCAGCAGTTTCGACAGGGAGTCCTACGAGCAGTACTTC.

The chain combines TRBV18 with TRBJ2-2; tentatively, D is TRBD2 (6 bases). Germline values: CDR1 KGHSH, CDR2 LQKENI. The CDR3 runs to 14 residues. Deletions cut 5 bases from V and 4 bases from J, with 11 bases between. The CDR3 loop reads CASSLTAGTGELFF. The CDR3 region has the DNA TGTGCCAGCTCATTAACAGCGGGCACCGGGGAGCTGTTTTTT.

This chain uses TRBV28 with TRBJ1-4, with D maybe TRBD1 (6 bases). Trimming stripped 7 bases from V and 0 bases from J, with 15 bases between. The germline V gene has CDR1 MDHEN and CDR2 SYDVKM. CDR3 length: 16 amino acids. CDR3: CASIEQGDATNEKLFF. In DNA form, the CDR3 reads TGTGCCAGCATCGAACAGGGAGATGCAACTAATGAAAAACTGTTTTTT.

The chain joins TRBV14 to TRBJ2-7; 9 bases are shared with TRBD2. Germline trimming cut 4 bases from V and 1 base from J; bases unmatched to any gene: 11. The length of the CDR3 is 17 residues. Germline loops: CDR1 SGHDN, CDR2 FVKESK. The CDR3 DNA is TGTGCCAGCAGCCGGGACGGGGGGCTAGCGGGGTCCTACGAGCAGTACTTC. Amino acids: CASSRDGGLAGSYEQYF.

The chain couples TRBV19 to TRBJ2-5; the match to TRBD1 covers 8 bases. Germline lookup yields CDR1 LNHDA and CDR2 SQIVND (reference sequence). This CDR3 contains 14 residues. V trimming: 8 bases; J trimming: 5 bases; junction bases outside the gene matches: 10. The CDR3 DNA sequence: TGTGCCAGTGCCACCTCTGGACAGGGCGAGACCCAGTACTTC. Residues: CASATSGQGETQYF.

This clone was counted once. The chain joins TRBV4-3 to TRBJ1-2; maybe TRBD1 (6 bases). The germline V and J ends were trimmed by 1 base and 8 bases, with 14 bases remaining between them. CDR3 length: 14 amino acids. Germline-derived CDR1 and CDR2 are LGHNA and YSLEER. CDR3 nucleotide sequence: TGCGCCAGCAGCCAAGCAGCAGGGGTTACGGGCTACACCTTC. Translating it yields CASSQAAGVTGYTF.

This clone came up once. This chain links TRBV28 with TRBJ1-1; 8 bases align to TRBD1. With V trimmed by 2 bases and J by 6 bases, 2 bases remained unmatched. The CDR3 has 13 amino acids. In germline, CDR1 is MDHEN, CDR2 SYDVKM. CDR3: CASSLGTGSEAFF. The CDR3 DNA reads TGTGCCAGCAGTTTAGGGACAGGCTCTGAAGCTTTCTTT.

The J gene is TRBJ2-7, the V gene TRBV9; no clear D gene. Trimming shortened V by 4 bases and J by 3 bases, and 17 bases separated the two germline ends. The CDR3 length is 15 residues. Germline V lookup: CDR1 SGDLS, CDR2 YYNGEE. The CDR3 DNA reads TGTGCCAGCAGCCTACGATCAGGCCTCTTCTACGAGCAGTACTTC. Its translation: CASSLRSGLFYEQYF.

V gene TRBV6-5 combines with J gene TRBJ1-6; possibly TRBD1 for D (6 bases). V was trimmed by 6 bases and J by 8 bases, leaving 11 bases between them. The CDR3 is 13 residues long. The germline V gene has CDR1 MNHEY and CDR2 SVGAGI. CDR3 region: CASRGGGDSPLHF. The CDR3 DNA reads TGTGCCAGCAGAGGGGGGGGCGATTCACCCCTCCACTTT.

The rearrangement joins TRBV18 to TRBJ2-1; 11 bases map to TRBD2. Trimming took 3 bases from V and 7 from J; bases not matched to a gene: 8. This CDR3 has 16 residues. Looked up from germline, CDR1 is KGHSH and CDR2 is LQKENI. The CDR3 is CASSPPTSGVSNEQFF. For the CDR3, the DNA is TGTGCCAGCTCACCCCCGACTAGCGGGGTCTCGAATGAGCAGTTCTTC.

This chain uses TRBV27 with TRBJ1-1; D is perhaps TRBD1 (5 bases). Per germline, CDR1 MNHEY and CDR2 SMNVEV (reference sequence). Trimming removed 0 bases at V and 5 bases at J, with 10 bases between. CDR3 size: 14 residues. In nucleotides, the CDR3 is TGTGCCAGCAGTTTATCGATGGGGGGAACTGAAGCTTTCTTT. It is translated as CASSLSMGGTEAFF.

CDR3 sequence: CASSPTRPDGYTF. The CDR3 DNA is TGTGCCAGCAGCCCGACACGGCCGGATGGCTACACCTTC. The rearrangement uses TRBV27 and TRBJ1-2; no clear D. Trimming removed 6 bases from V and 6 bases from J, with 14 bases in between. The CDR3 has 13 residues. CDR1 and CDR2 from the germline V gene are MNHEY and SMNVEV (reference sequence).

The V gene is TRBV11-2, the J gene TRBJ2-7; possible D gene TRBD2, 6 bases. Trimming shortened V by 3 bases and J by 2 bases, and 11 bases separated the two germline ends. Germline V CDR1 and CDR2: SGHAT, FQNNGV. The CDR3 loop spans 14 amino acids. CDR3 sequence reads: CASSFRTTPYEQYF. Here the CDR3 DNA reads TGTGCCAGCAGCTTTCGGACTACCCCCTACGAGCAGTACTTC.

The rearrangement joins TRBV19 to TRBJ1-6, with 8 bases identical to TRBD1. This CDR3 region has 16 residues. After removal of 2 bases from V and 8 bases from J, the junction contained 8 bases not matched to a gene. Germline CDR1 LNHDA, CDR2 SQIVND (reference sequence). The CDR3 DNA reads TGTGCCAGTAGTATAATGACAGGGGCTGGGGATTCACCCCTCCACTTT. Protein product: CASSIMTGAGDSPLHF.

The V call is TRBV7-3, the J call TRBJ2-1, with D possibly being TRBD1 (5 bases). CDR1 and CDR2 (germline): SGHTA, FQGTGA. The CDR3 totals 14 residues. V was trimmed by 2 bases and J by 6 bases, leaving 11 bases between them. The CDR3 loop is CASSLDAGRNEQFF. Here the CDR3 DNA reads TGTGCCAGCAGCTTAGACGCAGGGCGCAATGAGCAGTTCTTC.

The chain is built from TRBV7-9 and TRBJ2-5; the D gene is possibly TRBD1 (6 bases). V was trimmed by 2 bases and J by 2 bases, leaving 9 bases between them. Germline V gene data show CDR1 as SEHNR and CDR2 as FQNEAQ (reference sequence). CDR3 length: 14 residues. The CDR3, as DNA: TGTGCCAGCAGCTTACTTGGACAGCAAGAGACCCAGTACTTC. Translating gives CASSLLGQQETQYF.

The V gene is TRBV29-1, the J gene TRBJ1-2; TRBD1 is a possible D gene (5 bases). V lost 4 bases to trimming and J lost 4 bases, with 10 bases between them. Germline CDR1 is SQVTM and CDR2 is ANQGSEA. The CDR3 spans 12 residues. The CDR3 region has the DNA TGCAGCGTTGTTCGGGGGACCTATGGCTACACCTTC. The encoded protein is CSVVRGTYGYTF.

This chain uses TRBV12-3 or TRBV12-4 with TRBJ2-7, with TRBD2 identical over 8 bases. The CDR3 runs to 13 residues. The junction had 4 bases not matched to a gene; V was cut back by 6 bases and J by 3 bases. CDR3 sequence reads: CASSRGGYYEQYF. The CDR3 DNA reads as TGTGCCAGCAGCCGGGGGGGATACTACGAGCAGTACTTC.

This rearrangement joins TRBV30 to TRBJ2-1, with D perhaps TRBD2 (5 bases). The CDR3 runs 15 residues. Between the trimmed V and J ends, which lost 4 bases and 7 bases, there was a span of 20 bases. CDR1 is GTSNPN, CDR2 SVGIG, per germline (reference sequence). The CDR3 DNA follows: TGTGCCTGGAACAGACTCGGGATTTCACCTAATGAGCAGTTCTTC. Its translation: CAWNRLGISPNEQFF.

The chain carries TRBV11-3 and TRBJ1-1, with 7 bases identical to TRBD1. V lost 5 bases, J lost 7 bases, and 7 bases stayed unmatched. This CDR3 comprises 13 residues. Germline CDR1 and CDR2: SGHNT and YENEEA. The CDR3 DNA sequence: TGTGCCAGCAGCGCTCGACAGGGTCTTGAAGCTTTCTTT. Its protein product is CASSARQGLEAFF.